Presented here are 10 T cell receptor beta chains from one specimen sequenced in a study of CD8 T cells in Susac syndrome. Random-hexamer reverse transcription was applied to about 0.5 to 1 ug RNA. One entry per CDR3 protein results from TCRdb running MiXCR on the immunoSEQ multiplex PCR reads. The sample contains more than 200,000 distinct CDR3 sequences, roughly 93% of which appear only once. Sequenced: CD4+ T cells from PBMCs. These receptors were taken from a human donor with Susac syndrome.

This clonotype was recorded once. The V call is TRBV28, the J call TRBJ1-1; 8 positions agree with TRBD1. V lost 7 bases to trimming and J lost 6 bases; unmatched junction nucleotides: 4. The CDR3 runs to 12 residues. Germline loops: CDR1 MDHEN, CDR2 SYDVKM. CDR3 in DNA: TGTGCCAGCACAGGGGGCTTCGCTGAAGCTTTCTTT. It encodes CASTGGFAEAFF.

In DNA form, the CDR3 reads TGTGCCAGCAGTTTACCCCGACTAGCGGGGAGACATGAGCAGTTCTTC. Protein product: CASSLPRLAGRHEQFF. J is TRBJ2-1 and V is TRBV6-2 or TRBV6-3, with TRBD2 matching over 11 bases. The CDR3 is made up of 16 amino acids. Germline lookup yields CDR1 MNHEY and CDR2 SVGEGT. Losses at the gene ends were 4 bases for V and 8 bases for J; bases not matched to a gene: 10.

This clonotype was counted between two and nine times. The chain uses TRBV30 and TRBJ2-5; 8 bases match TRBD2. The CDR3 is 13 residues long. Germline CDR1 reads GTSNPN; CDR2 reads SVGIG (reference sequence). Trimming cost V 2 bases and J 4 bases; bases outside gene matches: 3. CDR3 nucleotide sequence: TGTGCCTGGAGTCACCGGGGGGGAGAGACCCAGTACTTC. Translation gives CAWSHRGGETQYF.

V and J are TRBV3-1 and TRBJ2-7; no clear D gene. V lost 1 base to trimming and J lost 6 bases, with 7 bases between them. Germline V CDR1 and CDR2: LGHDT, YNNKEL (reference sequence). The CDR3 spans 12 residues. The CDR3 DNA reads as TGTGCCAGCAGCCAAGGAGTTGGCGAGCAGTACTTC. It encodes CASSQGVGEQYF.

This clonotype was counted once. The rearrangement links TRBV5-1 to TRBJ1-4; D is unclear. Germline CDR1 is SGHRS and CDR2 is YFSETQ. V lost 4 bases and J 6 bases, leaving 16 bases between the germline ends. The CDR3 extends over 15 amino acids. This chain's CDR3 is CASSVDQTVDEKLFF. As DNA, the CDR3 is TGCGCCAGCAGCGTGGACCAAACCGTGGATGAAAAACTGTTTTTT.

The chain joins TRBV20-1 to TRBJ2-5, with 11 bases matching TRBD2. The germline V gene has CDR1 DFQATT and CDR2 SNEGSKA (reference sequence). The CDR3 runs to 14 residues. With V trimmed by 6 bases and J by 6 bases, 9 bases remained unmatched. The CDR3 region is CSAPTSGGTQTQYF. In DNA form, the CDR3 reads TGCAGTGCCCCAACTAGCGGGGGTACGCAGACCCAGTACTTC.

The chain is built from TRBV6-4 and TRBJ2-3, with 8 positions matching TRBD1. This CDR3 contains 13 residues. V was clipped by 4 bases and J by 9 bases; unmatched bases: 6. The germline CDR1 and CDR2 sequences are MRHNA and SNTAGT. The CDR3 sequence is CASSGDRGETQYF. For the CDR3, the DNA is TGTGCCAGCAGTGGCGACAGGGGCGAGACGCAGTATTTT.

The rearrangement joins TRBV6-6 to TRBJ1-5, with D unclear. The CDR3 length is 16 residues. Germline V CDR1 and CDR2: MNHNY, SVGAGI (reference sequence). V dropped 7 bases and J dropped 4 bases, with 20 bases sitting between them. The CDR3 here is CASTKTQEVGNQPQHF. CDR3 coding DNA: TGTGCCAGCACTAAAACCCAGGAGGTAGGAAATCAGCCCCAGCATTTT.

V is TRBV9 and J is TRBJ2-1; 7 bases agree with TRBD2. Germline CDR1 SGDLS, CDR2 YYNGEE. Germline trimming cut 3 bases from V and 4 bases from J; bases unmatched to any gene: 13. The CDR3 contains 17 residues. The chain's CDR3 is CASSGRGGLGPYNEQFF. The CDR3 nucleotides are TGTGCCAGCAGCGGACGAGGCGGACTAGGGCCTTACAATGAGCAGTTCTTC.

V and J are TRBV19 and TRBJ2-7, with D tentatively TRBD2 (5 bases). Germline lookup yields CDR1 LNHDA and CDR2 SQIVND (reference sequence). The V and J ends lost 8 bases and 6 bases respectively, with 17 bases between them. This CDR3 spans 13 amino acids. CDR3 in DNA: TGTGCCAGTGCCCCCCCGGGGTCGGGCGAGCAGTACTTC. Translation gives CASAPPGSGEQYF.